The 31 T cell receptor beta chains presented below share a single source sample, sequenced in a study of blood T cell repertoires in COVID-19. Only in-frame clones appear in the TCRdb table, and some are missing; sequencing was by immunoSEQ multiplex PCR. The sample comprises approximately 310,000 clones, approximately 83% of which are singletons, and over 2% rests with the top ten. Sequencing was carried out using PBMCs or T cells enriched from blood (not recorded which). These receptors originate from a man under 40 who had recovered from COVID-19.

The J gene is TRBJ1-4, the V gene TRBV4-2, with D perhaps TRBD1 (5 bases). The CDR3 runs to 15 residues. CDR1 and CDR2 from the germline V gene are LGHNA and YNFKEQ. V lost 4 bases to trimming and J lost 4 bases, with 13 bases between them. This chain's CDR3 is CASSPAGGYNEKLFF. In DNA, the CDR3 is TGTGCCAGCAGCCCCGCGGGGGGGTATAATGAAAAACTGTTTTTT.

The CDR3 region has the DNA TGTGCCAGCAGAGAGACAGAATTCTATGGCTACACCTTC. Protein sequence: CASRETEFYGYTF. The chain links TRBV2 to TRBJ1-2, with a possible D match to TRBD1 (5 bases). The germline CDR1 and CDR2 sequences are SNHLY and FYNNEI. V was cut by 6 bases and J by 4 bases, with 12 bases left in between. CDR3 size: 13 residues.

The chain links TRBV2 to TRBJ1-1; 7 bases align to TRBD1. Germline lookup yields CDR1 SNHLY and CDR2 FYNNEI. The CDR3 loop spans 15 amino acids. J was trimmed by 4 bases and V by 6 bases; bases with no gene match: 11. The CDR3 loop reads CASSYRGAGGTEAFF. The CDR3 DNA sequence: TGTGCCAGCAGCTACCGGGGCGCAGGGGGCACTGAAGCTTTCTTT.

This clone was detected a few times. This sequence joins TRBV4-3 and TRBJ1-2, with D maybe TRBD1 (5 bases). V lost 6 bases to trimming and J lost 2 bases, with 13 bases between them. Germline lookup yields CDR1 LGHNA and CDR2 YSLEER. The CDR3 has 14 amino acids. In DNA form, the CDR3 reads TGCGCCAGCAGTGGCGGGACTGACAACTATGGCTACACCTTC. Translating gives CASSGGTDNYGYTF.

CDR3 in amino acids: CASSLAQTGVTEAFF. The CDR3 DNA sequence: TGTGCCAGCAGCTTAGCCCAGACAGGGGTTACTGAAGCTTTCTTT. V is TRBV7-6 and J is TRBJ1-1, with 8 nucleotides matching TRBD1. This CDR3 has 15 amino acids. Germline assignment: CDR1 SGHVS and CDR2 FNYEAQ. Trimming at V came to 0 bases and at J to 5 bases, leaving 5 bases not matched to a gene.

This clone showed up just a few times. The rearrangement joins TRBV13 to TRBJ1-3, with 7 bases identical to TRBD1. This CDR3 contains 19 residues. With 5 bases clipped from V and 1 base from J, the junction kept 17 bases outside the gene matches. The V gene's germline CDR1 is PRHDT and CDR2 FYEKMQ (reference sequence). CDR3 in amino acids: CASSLRQGLTRGSGNTIYF. The CDR3 DNA sequence: TGTGCCAGCAGCCTACGACAGGGCCTTACACGGGGATCTGGAAACACCATATATTTT.

This clone was seen only once. The gene calls are TRBV7-6 and TRBJ2-7; 8 bases are shared with TRBD1. Germline-derived CDR1 and CDR2 are SGHVS and FNYEAQ. The trim removed 5 bases at V and 2 bases at J, leaving 5 bases unmatched. The CDR3 length is 14 residues. The CDR3 DNA sequence: TGTGCCAGCAGCCCGGGACAGGCGGCCTACGAGCAGTACTTC. This gives the protein CASSPGQAAYEQYF.

Only a few counts were recorded for this clone. The chain recombines TRBV6-4 with TRBJ2-1; D is unresolved. V shed 0 bases and J shed 6 bases, with 15 bases lying between them. Germline CDR1 reads MRHNA; CDR2 reads SNTAGT. The CDR3 runs to 16 residues. DNA of the CDR3: TGTGCCAGCAGTGACTCTGGCGGATCGTTCTCCAATGAGCAGTTCTTC. This encodes CASSDSGGSFSNEQFF.

The chain links TRBV6-1 to TRBJ2-5; D call uncertain. The V gene's germline CDR1 is MNHNS and CDR2 SASEGT. Trimming stripped 0 bases from V and 1 base from J, with 6 bases between. This CDR3 comprises 14 residues. CDR3: CASSEANLQETQYF. Written as DNA, the CDR3 is TGTGCCAGCAGTGAAGCTAATCTCCAAGAGACCCAGTACTTC.

The table lists this clone with a few counts. The chain joins TRBV4-1 to TRBJ1-2; D gene uncertain. Germline values: CDR1 MGHRA, CDR2 YSYEKL. Trimming took 1 base from V and 7 from J, leaving 16 bases between them. CDR3 size: 15 residues. CDR3 DNA sequence: TGCGCCAGCAGCCAAGGAGATGGCCAAAGCGGTGGCTACACCTTC. This gives the protein CASSQGDGQSGGYTF.

Only a few counts were recorded for this clone. The chain employs TRBV18 and TRBJ1-5; TRBD1 aligns across 7 bases. Germline loops: CDR1 KGHSH, CDR2 LQKENI. The junction had 11 bases not matched to a gene; V was cut back by 6 bases and J by 6 bases. The CDR3 is 15 amino acids. The CDR3 coding sequence is TGTGCCAGCTCGCTTCAGGGGGAAATTTCTCAGCCCCAGCATTTT. It yields the protein CASSLQGEISQPQHF.

This chain links TRBV7-2 with TRBJ1-4, with D possibly TRBD1 on 5 matching bases. CDR1 and CDR2 (germline): SGHTA, FQGNSA. The CDR3 is 14 amino acids. V dropped 4 bases and J dropped 8 bases, with 14 bases sitting between them. The CDR3 loop is CASSSQGLKEKLFF. In DNA, the CDR3 is TGTGCCAGCAGCTCGCAGGGTTTGAAAGAAAAACTGTTTTTT.

The sample holds one count of this clone. The CDR3, as DNA: TGTGCCAGCGCGGGGACAGGGACAAAACTGTTTTTT. It specifies CASAGTGTKLFF. V is TRBV7-9 and J is TRBJ1-4; 9 bases map to TRBD1. The CDR3 extends over 12 amino acids. Trimming removed 8 bases from V and 10 bases from J; junction bases left unmatched: 5. Germline V gene data show CDR1 as SEHNR and CDR2 as FQNEAQ (reference sequence).

V and J are TRBV5-1 and TRBJ1-3; 9 bases fit TRBD1. The germline V gene has CDR1 SGHRS and CDR2 YFSETQ. V lost 2 bases, J lost 1 base, and 4 bases stayed unmatched. This CDR3 contains 16 residues. CDR3 residues: CASSLIQGASGNTIYF. The CDR3, as DNA: TGCGCCAGCAGCTTAATACAGGGGGCTTCTGGAAACACCATATATTTT.

The chain's CDR3 is CASSLVTWTGDGYTF. CDR3 sequence (DNA): TGTGCCAGCAGCTTAGTGACATGGACAGGGGATGGCTACACCTTC. The chain combines TRBV7-8 with TRBJ1-2; 9 bases align to TRBD1. Germline loops: CDR1 SGHVS, CDR2 FQNEAQ. V lost 1 base, J lost 6 bases, and 6 bases stayed unmatched. The CDR3 has 15 residues.

The chain couples TRBV19 to TRBJ1-1; D is ambiguous. The length of the CDR3 is 14 residues. The V gene lost 2 bases and the J gene lost 4 bases, with 11 bases spanning the gap. Germline values: CDR1 LNHDA, CDR2 SQIVND (reference sequence). DNA for the CDR3: TGTGCCAGTAGTATAATACTGGGCCCCACTGAAGCTTTCTTT. Amino acids: CASSIILGPTEAFF.

This clone was recorded once. The chain's CDR3 is CASSLSMFYGYTF. The CDR3 nucleotides are TGTGCCAGCAGCTTATCCATGTTTTATGGCTACACCTTC. The rearrangement links TRBV7-2 to TRBJ1-2; D remains ambiguous. Trimming stripped 2 bases from V and 5 bases from J, with 9 bases between. The CDR3 loop spans 13 amino acids. CDR1 SGHTA and CDR2 FQGNSA come from the germline V gene.

The V and J genes are TRBV5-1 and TRBJ1-4; 7 bases are shared with TRBD1. CDR1 is SGHRS and CDR2 is YFSETQ in the germline V gene. The ends lost 2 bases at V and 0 bases at J; junction bases unmatched: 7. The CDR3 consists of 17 residues. CDR3: CASSFGQARTTNEKLFF. DNA for the CDR3: TGCGCCAGCAGCTTCGGACAGGCCAGGACAACTAATGAAAAACTGTTTTTT.

The rearrangement links TRBV3-1 (or the pseudogene TRBV3-2) to TRBJ2-2, with D possibly matching TRBD2 (6 bases). The CDR3 sequence is 14 residues long. Trimming took 0 bases from V and 6 from J, leaving 8 bases between them. Germline V gene lookup returns CDR1 LGHDT and CDR2 YNNKEL (reference sequence). The DNA for the CDR3 is TGTGCCAGCAGCCAAGATGGGACTGCCGGGGAGCTGTTTTTT. It encodes CASSQDGTAGELFF.

Written as DNA, the CDR3 is TGTGCCAGCAGCGCGGGGGGGGGCTCCAGTCAGCCCCAGCATTTT. This codes for CASSAGGGSSQPQHF. The chain combines TRBV9 with TRBJ1-5; tentative D call: TRBD1 (6 bases). The CDR3 length is 15 residues. In germline, CDR1 is SGDLS, CDR2 YYNGEE. V lost 3 bases, J lost 6 bases, and 16 bases lay in between. Looking up the rest from reference TRBV9 and TRBJ1-5 gives the full variable domain: DSGVTQTPKHLITATGQRVTLRCSPRSGDLSVYWYQQSLDQGLQFLIQYYNGEERAKGNILERFSAQQFPDLHSELNLSSLELGDSALYFCASSAGGGSSQPQHFGDGTRLSIL.

The chain is built from TRBV19 and TRBJ1-4; D is unclear. V dropped 1 base and J dropped 7 bases, with 10 bases sitting between them. This CDR3 has 14 residues. CDR1 and CDR2 (germline): LNHDA, SQIVND (reference sequence). The CDR3 DNA is TGTGCCAGTAGTATAGCGGGGTCGGGTGAAAAACTGTTTTTT. Its translation: CASSIAGSGEKLFF.

The chain uses TRBV6-5 and TRBJ1-2; 9 nucleotides match TRBD1. Germline loops: CDR1 MNHEY, CDR2 SVGAGI. After removal of 11 bases from V and 5 bases from J, the junction contained 9 bases not matched to a gene. The CDR3 contains 13 residues. This CDR3 is CASQPGTGYGYTF. CDR3 in DNA: TGTGCCTCCCAACCCGGGACAGGGTATGGCTACACCTTC.

The rearrangement links TRBV24-1 to TRBJ2-5; 9 bases agree with TRBD1. Germline assignment: CDR1 KGHDR and CDR2 SFDVKD. The J segment lost 5 bases and the V segment lost 7 bases, leaving 16 bases of the junction unmatched. The CDR3 totals 17 residues. CDR3 bases: TGTGCCACCAGCCGGGGACAGGGTTTAAGTTTACGGGAGACCCAGTACTTC. It specifies CATSRGQGLSLRETQYF.

The rearrangement joins TRBV30 to TRBJ1-6; D is uncertain. The length of the CDR3 is 18 residues. Trimming pared 0 bases from V and 0 bases from J, leaving 15 bases between. Germline CDR1 is GTSNPN and CDR2 is SVGIG (reference sequence). The CDR3, as DNA: TGTGCCTGGAGTGTACTTAGGACTGAGAGCTCCTATAATTCACCCCTCCACTTT. This translates into CAWSVLRTESSYNSPLHF.

The chain recombines TRBV29-1 with TRBJ2-1; tentatively, D is TRBD1 (6 bases). Germline V CDR1 and CDR2: SQVTM, ANQGSEA. The V end was cut by 7 bases, the J end by 6 bases, with 13 bases between. This CDR3 is 12 amino acids long. The CDR3 DNA sequence: TGCAGCGGAGGACAGAATAGCAATGAGCAGTTCTTC. Amino acids: CSGGQNSNEQFF.

The CDR3 bases are TGTGCCAGCTCATCGACTGACAGGAGCGAGCAGTACTTC. Translation: CASSSTDRSEQYF. The chain carries TRBV18 and TRBJ2-7; the D gene is possibly TRBD1 (6 bases). The ends were cut back, 5 bases at V and 6 bases at J, with 14 bases in the middle. Germline CDR1 KGHSH, CDR2 LQKENI. The CDR3 has 13 amino acids. Using reference TRBV18 and TRBJ2-7 for the parts outside the CDR3, the full variable domain is NAGVMQNPRHLVRRRGQEARLRCSPMKGHSHVYWYRQLPEEGLKFMVYLQKENIIDESGMPKERFSAEFPKEGPSILRIQQVVRGDSAAYFCASSSTDRSEQYFGPGTRLTVT.

This clone has only one observation. V usage is TRBV19 and J usage is TRBJ2-1; 7 nucleotides agree with TRBD2. The CDR3 runs to 13 residues. Germline lookup yields CDR1 LNHDA and CDR2 SQIVND (reference sequence). V lost 8 bases, J lost 5 bases, and 6 bases stayed unmatched. In DNA, the CDR3 is TGTGCCAGTCGTGTCGGGGGGAACAATGAGCAGTTCTTC. Protein product: CASRVGGNNEQFF.

The rearrangement joins TRBV6-5 to TRBJ1-6; 9 bases line up with TRBD1. Germline V CDR1 and CDR2: MNHEY, SVGAGI. This CDR3 is 14 amino acids long. The V and J ends lost 6 bases and 8 bases, in that order; junction bases with no gene match: 5. The CDR3 loop reads CASSRDRDYSPLHF. The CDR3 DNA reads as TGTGCCAGCAGCCGGGACAGGGATTATTCACCCCTCCACTTT.

Only one count was recorded for this clone. V and J are TRBV9 and TRBJ1-5; TRBD1 matches 8 bases. V shed 4 bases and J 9 bases; nucleotides not matched to a gene: 9. Germline V gene sequence: CDR1 SGDLS, CDR2 YYNGEE. This CDR3 is built from 14 residues. The chain's CDR3 is CASSTQGDLGPQHF. Here the CDR3 DNA reads TGTGCCAGCAGCACACAGGGGGACCTTGGGCCCCAGCATTTT.

V is TRBV15 and J is TRBJ1-1; TRBD1 matches 10 bases. Germline CDR1 reads LNHNV; CDR2 reads YYDKDF (reference sequence). V trimming: 0 bases; J trimming: 3 bases; junction bases outside the gene matches: 7. CDR3 length: 17 amino acids. The CDR3 DNA sequence: TGTGCCACCAGCAGAGATGGACAGGGGGTTTCGCACACTGAAGCTTTCTTT. The encoded protein is CATSRDGQGVSHTEAFF.

V and J are TRBV7-6 and TRBJ1-2; 8 nucleotides agree with TRBD1. After removal of 5 bases from V and 8 bases from J, the junction contained 7 bases not matched to a gene. The germline V gene has CDR1 SGHVS and CDR2 FNYEAQ. The CDR3 spans 13 residues. DNA for the CDR3: TGTGCCAGCAGCAACAGGGGGGAGAACGGCTACACCTTC. This codes for CASSNRGENGYTF.